One sample yielded the 8 T cell receptor beta chains listed below, sequenced in a study of T-cell memory formation after mild COVID-19 (dated by TCRdb to about 2021). The library was generated by 5' RACE. The sequencing machine was an Illumina NovaSeq 6000. TCRdb ran its own pipeline on the public reads, namely fastp trimming at Q25 and MiXCR clone calling, and kept in-frame beta chains. Each CDR3 protein gets just one entry, which takes the most common genes and DNA from the rows behind it. The sample table records approximately 350,000 distinct CDR3 sequences; 13% of these occur just once. 20% to 25% of the sample is in the top ten clones. The specimen sequenced was PBMCs or a T cell subset sorted from them (not recorded which). These receptor sequences come from a man aged 18 to 30 who had mild COVID-19 (a few samples of this study predate the infection). The sample titles of this study are shuffled in the database, so cell type and time point are left out; the donor was told from shared clones.

This clonotype has only a few counts. V is TRBV6-2 or TRBV6-3 and J is TRBJ2-7; no clear D gene. This CDR3 is 15 amino acids long. Per germline, CDR1 MNHEY and CDR2 SVGEGT. Trimming cost V 0 bases and J 0 bases, with 9 bases left between them. The DNA of the CDR3 is TGTGCCAGCAGTTACTCCGCGGCAAGCTCCTACGAGCAGTACGTC. Protein product: CASSYSAASSYEQYV.

The table lists this clonotype with a count of one. This chain joins TRBV12-3 or TRBV12-4 and TRBJ1-2, with 7 positions matching TRBD1. The CDR3 has 17 amino acids. V dropped 2 bases and J dropped 5; count of bases not matched to a gene: 14. The CDR3 DNA reads TGTGCCAGCAGTTTACTACCCGTCCGACAGGGTGGATATGGCTACACCTTC. This gives the protein CASSLLPVRQGGYGYTF.

This clonotype was recorded at least ten times. This chain connects TRBV7-3 to TRBJ2-1; D might be TRBD1 (5 bases). The CDR3 extends over 11 amino acids. Germline loops: CDR1 SGHTA, CDR2 FQGTGA. The V and J ends lost 4 bases and 8 bases respectively, with 6 bases between them. CDR3 DNA sequence: TGTGCCAGCAGCTCAGGGTATGAGCAGTTCTTC. This sequence encodes CASSSGYEQFF.

This clonotype was counted ten times or more. The chain recombines TRBV12-3 or TRBV12-4 with TRBJ2-1; TRBD2 matches at 7 bases. This CDR3 comprises 14 residues. V lost 5 bases, J lost 10 bases, and 11 bases stayed unmatched. CDR3 nucleotide sequence: TGTGCCAGCAGTCCGGGTCGGGAGGTTTGGGAGCAGTTCTTC. Encoded protein: CASSPGREVWEQFF.

This sequence joins TRBV12-3 or TRBV12-4 and TRBJ1-6; D perhaps matches TRBD1 (6 bases). This CDR3 spans 15 amino acids. V was shortened by 4 bases and J by 9 bases, with 16 bases between the two germline ends. The CDR3 is CASSSFGGLVSPLHF. The CDR3 nucleotides read TGTGCCAGCAGTTCGTTCGGGGGGCTTGTTTCACCCCTCCACTTT.

This clonotype was counted many times. This chain links TRBV7-2 with TRBJ1-5; tentatively, D is TRBD1 (5 bases). Trimming cost V 8 bases and J 0 bases, with 11 bases left between them. The V gene's germline CDR1 is SGHTA and CDR2 FQGNSA. This CDR3 is 14 amino acids long. The CDR3 DNA reads as TGTGCCAGCTCCCCAGGGACTAGCAATCAGCCCCAGCATTTT. Translating it yields CASSPGTSNQPQHF.

This clonotype has just a few counts. The V gene is TRBV6-1, the J gene TRBJ1-1; D might be TRBD1 (6 bases). Trimming took off 4 bases at V and 2 bases at J, with 14 bases between the two ends. The CDR3 is 15 residues long. Per the germline V gene, CDR1 is MNHNS and CDR2 is SASEGT. The CDR3 DNA is TGTGCCAGCAGTGCTATGACAGGAGCCAACACTGAAGCTTTCTTT. Encoded protein: CASSAMTGANTEAFF.

This clonotype was found a few times. The chain is built from TRBV27 and TRBJ2-7; D is unclear. This CDR3 comprises 13 residues. Trimming took off 5 bases at V and 2 bases at J, with 10 bases between the two ends. Germline CDR1 MNHEY, CDR2 SMNVEV (reference sequence). This chain's CDR3 is CASSSRFPYEQYF. The CDR3 DNA is TGTGCCAGCAGTAGCAGGTTTCCCTACGAGCAGTACTTC.